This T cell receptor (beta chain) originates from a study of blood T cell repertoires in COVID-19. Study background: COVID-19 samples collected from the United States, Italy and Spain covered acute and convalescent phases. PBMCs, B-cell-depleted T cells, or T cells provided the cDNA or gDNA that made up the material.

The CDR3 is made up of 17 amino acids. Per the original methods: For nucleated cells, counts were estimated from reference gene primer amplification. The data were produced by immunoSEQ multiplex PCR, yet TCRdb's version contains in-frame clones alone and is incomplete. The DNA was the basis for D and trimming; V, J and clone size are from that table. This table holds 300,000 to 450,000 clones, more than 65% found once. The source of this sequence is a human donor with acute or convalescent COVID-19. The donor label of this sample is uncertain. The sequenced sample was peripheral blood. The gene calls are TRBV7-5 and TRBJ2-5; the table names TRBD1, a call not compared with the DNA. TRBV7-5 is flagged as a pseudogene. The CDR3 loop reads CVRSLVPDRPLQETQYF. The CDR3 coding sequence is TGTGTCAGAAGCTTAGTCCCTGACAGGCCGTTACAAGAGACCCAGTACTTC.